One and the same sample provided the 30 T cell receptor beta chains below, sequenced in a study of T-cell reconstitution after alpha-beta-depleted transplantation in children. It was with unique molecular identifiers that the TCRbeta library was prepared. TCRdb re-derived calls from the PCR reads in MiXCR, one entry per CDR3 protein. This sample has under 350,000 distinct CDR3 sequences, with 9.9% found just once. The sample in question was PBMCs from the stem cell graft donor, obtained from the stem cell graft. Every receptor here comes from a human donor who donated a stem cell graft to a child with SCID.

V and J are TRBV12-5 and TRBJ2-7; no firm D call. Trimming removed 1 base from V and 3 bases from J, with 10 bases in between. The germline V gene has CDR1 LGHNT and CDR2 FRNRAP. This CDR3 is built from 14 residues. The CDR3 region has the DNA TGTGCTAGTGGTTTGGCAGACTGGAGCTACGAGCAGTACTTC. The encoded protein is CASGLADWSYEQYF.

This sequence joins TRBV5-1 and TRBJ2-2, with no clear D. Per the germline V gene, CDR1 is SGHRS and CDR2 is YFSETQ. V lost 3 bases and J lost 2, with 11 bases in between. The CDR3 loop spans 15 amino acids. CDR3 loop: CASSWATTNTGELFF. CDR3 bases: TGCGCCAGCAGCTGGGCAACTACCAACACCGGGGAGCTGTTTTTT.

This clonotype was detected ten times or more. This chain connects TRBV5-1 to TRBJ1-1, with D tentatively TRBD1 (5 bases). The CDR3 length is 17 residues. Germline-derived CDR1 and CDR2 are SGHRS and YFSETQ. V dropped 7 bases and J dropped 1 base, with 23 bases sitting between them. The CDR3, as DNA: TGCGCCAGCCGATCCCGAGGGGTAGGCCCAACGAACACTGAAGCTTTCTTT. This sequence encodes CASRSRGVGPTNTEAFF. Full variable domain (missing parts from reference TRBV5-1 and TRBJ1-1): KAGVTQTPRYLIKTRGQQVTLSCSPISGHRSVSWYQQTPGQGLQFLFEYFSETQRNKGNFPGRFSGRQFSNSRSEMNVSTLELGDSALYLCASRSRGVGPTNTEAFFGQGTRLTVV.

The DNA for the CDR3 is TGTGCCAGCAGTCGGGGGGGACAGGGGCAGTTCTTC. This codes for CASSRGGQGQFF. This chain uses TRBV12-3 or TRBV12-4 with TRBJ2-1; D is possibly TRBD1 (9 bases). The CDR3 spans 12 residues. V gave up 5 bases and J gave up 12 bases, with 14 bases separating them.

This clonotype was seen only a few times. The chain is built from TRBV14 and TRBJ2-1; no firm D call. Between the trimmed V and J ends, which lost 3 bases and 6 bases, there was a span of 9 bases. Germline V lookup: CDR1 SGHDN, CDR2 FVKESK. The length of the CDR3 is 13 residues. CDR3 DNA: TGTGCCAGCAGCCATATACACCTCAATGAGCAGTTCTTC. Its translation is CASSHIHLNEQFF.

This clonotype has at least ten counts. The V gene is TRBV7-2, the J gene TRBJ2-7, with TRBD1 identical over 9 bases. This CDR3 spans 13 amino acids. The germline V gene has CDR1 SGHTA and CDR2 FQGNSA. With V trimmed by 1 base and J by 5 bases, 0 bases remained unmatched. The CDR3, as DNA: TGTGCCAGCAGCTTAGGGACAGGGGACGAGCAGTACTTC. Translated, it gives CASSLGTGDEQYF.

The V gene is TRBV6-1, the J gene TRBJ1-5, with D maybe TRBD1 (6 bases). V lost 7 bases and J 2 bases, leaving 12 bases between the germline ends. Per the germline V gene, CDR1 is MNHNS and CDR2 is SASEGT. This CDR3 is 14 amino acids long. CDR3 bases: TGTGCCAGCACTCCAGGGGCCGGCAATCAGCCCCAGCATTTT. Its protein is CASTPGAGNQPQHF.

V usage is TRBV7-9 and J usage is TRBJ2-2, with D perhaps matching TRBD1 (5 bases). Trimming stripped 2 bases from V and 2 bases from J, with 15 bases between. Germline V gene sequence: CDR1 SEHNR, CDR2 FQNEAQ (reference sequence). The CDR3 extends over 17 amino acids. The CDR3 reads CASSLLGQGANTGELFF. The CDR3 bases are TGTGCCAGCAGCTTACTTGGTCAAGGGGCAAACACCGGGGAGCTGTTTTTT.

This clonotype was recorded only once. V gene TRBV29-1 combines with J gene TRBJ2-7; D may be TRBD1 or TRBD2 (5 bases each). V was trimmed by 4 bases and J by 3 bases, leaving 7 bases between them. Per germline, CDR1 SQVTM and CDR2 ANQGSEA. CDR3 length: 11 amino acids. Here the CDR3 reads CSVGDGYEQYF. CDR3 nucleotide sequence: TGCAGCGTTGGGGACGGCTACGAGCAGTACTTC.

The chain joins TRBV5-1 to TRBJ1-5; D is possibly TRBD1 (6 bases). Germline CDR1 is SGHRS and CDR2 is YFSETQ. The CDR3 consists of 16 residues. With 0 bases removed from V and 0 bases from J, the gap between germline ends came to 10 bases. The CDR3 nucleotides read TGCGCCAGCAGCTTGGACGGACAGACTAGCAATCAGCCCCAGCATTTT. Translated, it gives CASSLDGQTSNQPQHF.

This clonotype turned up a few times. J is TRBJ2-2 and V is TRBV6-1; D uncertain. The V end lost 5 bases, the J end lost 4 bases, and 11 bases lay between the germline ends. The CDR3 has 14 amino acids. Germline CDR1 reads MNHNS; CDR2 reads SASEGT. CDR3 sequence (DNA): TGTGCCAGCAGTAATTCATACCCCACCGGGGAGCTGTTTTTT. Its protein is CASSNSYPTGELFF.

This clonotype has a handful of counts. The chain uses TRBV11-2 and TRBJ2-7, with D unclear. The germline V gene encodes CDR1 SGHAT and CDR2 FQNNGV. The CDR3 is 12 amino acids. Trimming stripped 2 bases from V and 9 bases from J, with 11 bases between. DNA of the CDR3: TGTGCCAGCAGCTTAAACGATCGTTGGCAGTACTTC. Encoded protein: CASSLNDRWQYF.

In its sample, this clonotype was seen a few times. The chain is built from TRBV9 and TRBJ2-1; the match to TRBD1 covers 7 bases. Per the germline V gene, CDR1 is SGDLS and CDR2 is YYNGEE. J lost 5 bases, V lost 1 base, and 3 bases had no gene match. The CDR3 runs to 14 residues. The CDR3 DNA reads TGTGCCAGCAGCGTATTCGGGACAGACAATGAGCAGTTCTTC. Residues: CASSVFGTDNEQFF.

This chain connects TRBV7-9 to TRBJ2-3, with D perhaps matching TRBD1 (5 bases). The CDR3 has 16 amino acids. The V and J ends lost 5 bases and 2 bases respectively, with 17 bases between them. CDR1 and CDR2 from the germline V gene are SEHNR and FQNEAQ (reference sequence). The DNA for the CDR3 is TGTGCCAGCAGCCCCCCCTGGGCAGGGTACACAGATACGCAGTATTTT. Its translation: CASSPPWAGYTDTQYF.

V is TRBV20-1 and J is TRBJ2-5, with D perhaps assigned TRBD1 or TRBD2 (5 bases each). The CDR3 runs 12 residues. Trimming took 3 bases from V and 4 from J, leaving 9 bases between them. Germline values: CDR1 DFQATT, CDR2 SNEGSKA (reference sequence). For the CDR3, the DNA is TGCAGTGCTAGGGTGGGACGAGAGACCCAGTACTTC. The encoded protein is CSARVGRETQYF.

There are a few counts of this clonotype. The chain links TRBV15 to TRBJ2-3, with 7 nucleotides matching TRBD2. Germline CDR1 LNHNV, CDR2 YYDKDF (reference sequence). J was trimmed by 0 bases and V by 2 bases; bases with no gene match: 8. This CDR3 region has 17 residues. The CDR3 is CATSRLRLAESTDTQYF. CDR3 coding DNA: TGTGCCACCAGCAGACTCCGGCTAGCGGAGAGCACAGATACGCAGTATTTT.

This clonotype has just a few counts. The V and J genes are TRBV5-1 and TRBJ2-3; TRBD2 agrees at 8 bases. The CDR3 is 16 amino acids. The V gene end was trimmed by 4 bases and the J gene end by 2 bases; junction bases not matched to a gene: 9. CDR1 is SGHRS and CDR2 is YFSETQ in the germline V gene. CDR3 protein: CASSLVAGRTTDTQYF. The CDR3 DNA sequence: TGCGCCAGCAGCCTGGTAGCGGGGAGAACCACAGATACGCAGTATTTT. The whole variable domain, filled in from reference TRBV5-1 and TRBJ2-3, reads KAGVTQTPRYLIKTRGQQVTLSCSPISGHRSVSWYQQTPGQGLQFLFEYFSETQRNKGNFPGRFSGRQFSNSRSEMNVSTLELGDSALYLCASSLVAGRTTDTQYFGPGTRLTVL.

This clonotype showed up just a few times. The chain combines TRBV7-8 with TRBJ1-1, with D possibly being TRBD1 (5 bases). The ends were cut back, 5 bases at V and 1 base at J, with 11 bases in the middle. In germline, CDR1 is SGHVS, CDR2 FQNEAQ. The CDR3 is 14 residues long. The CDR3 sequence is CASSPSRGNTEAFF. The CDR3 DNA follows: TGTGCCAGCAGCCCTAGTAGGGGGAACACTGAAGCTTTCTTT.

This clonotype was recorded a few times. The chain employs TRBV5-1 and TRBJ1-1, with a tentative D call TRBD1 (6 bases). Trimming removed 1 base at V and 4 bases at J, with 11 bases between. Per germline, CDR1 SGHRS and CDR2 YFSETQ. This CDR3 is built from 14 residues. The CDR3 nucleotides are TGCGCCAGCAGCTTGAGCAGGGGCCTCACTGAAGCTTTCTTT. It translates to CASSLSRGLTEAFF.

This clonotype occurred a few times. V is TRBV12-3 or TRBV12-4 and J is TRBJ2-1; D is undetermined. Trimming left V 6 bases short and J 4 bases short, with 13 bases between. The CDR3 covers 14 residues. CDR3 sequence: CASRSQSKYNEQFF. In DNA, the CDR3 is TGTGCCAGCAGGTCACAGTCTAAATACAATGAGCAGTTCTTC.

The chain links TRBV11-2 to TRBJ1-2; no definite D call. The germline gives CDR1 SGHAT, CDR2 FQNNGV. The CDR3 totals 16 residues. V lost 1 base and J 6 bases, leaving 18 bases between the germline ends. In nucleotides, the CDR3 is TGTGCCAGCAGCTTAGTGAGGACCCCAACTTACCATGGCTACACCTTC. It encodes CASSLVRTPTYHGYTF.

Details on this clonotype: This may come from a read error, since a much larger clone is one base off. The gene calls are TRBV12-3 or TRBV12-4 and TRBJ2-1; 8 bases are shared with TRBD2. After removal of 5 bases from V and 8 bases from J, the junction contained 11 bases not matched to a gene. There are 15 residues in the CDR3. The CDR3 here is CASSVSGVALYEQFF. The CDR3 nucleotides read TGTGCCAGCAGTGTTAGCGGGGTGGCTCTCTATGAGCAGTTCTTC.

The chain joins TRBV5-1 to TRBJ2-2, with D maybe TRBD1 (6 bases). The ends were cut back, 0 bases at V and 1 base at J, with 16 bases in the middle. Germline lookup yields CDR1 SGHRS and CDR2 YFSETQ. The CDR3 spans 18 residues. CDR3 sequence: CASSLAVGTTRNTGELFF. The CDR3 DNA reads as TGCGCCAGCAGCTTGGCCGTGGGGACAACTAGGAACACCGGGGAGCTGTTTTTT.

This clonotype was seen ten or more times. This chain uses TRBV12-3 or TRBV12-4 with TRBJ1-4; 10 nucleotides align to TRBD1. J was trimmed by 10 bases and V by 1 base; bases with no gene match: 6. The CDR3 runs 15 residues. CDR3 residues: CASSLGGTGARKLFF. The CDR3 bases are TGTGCCAGCAGTTTAGGGGGGACAGGGGCGCGAAAACTGTTTTTT.

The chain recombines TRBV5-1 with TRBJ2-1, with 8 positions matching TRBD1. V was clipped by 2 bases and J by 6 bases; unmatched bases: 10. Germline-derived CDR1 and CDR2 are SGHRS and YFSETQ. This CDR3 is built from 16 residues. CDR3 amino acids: CASSFYGTGAANEQFF. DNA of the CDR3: TGCGCCAGCAGCTTTTACGGGACAGGAGCCGCCAATGAGCAGTTCTTC.

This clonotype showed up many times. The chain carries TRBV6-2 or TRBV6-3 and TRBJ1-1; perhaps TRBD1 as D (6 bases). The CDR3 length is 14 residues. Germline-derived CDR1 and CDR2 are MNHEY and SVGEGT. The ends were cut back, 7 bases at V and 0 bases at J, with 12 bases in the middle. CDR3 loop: CASTTRGMNTEAFF. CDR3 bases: TGTGCCAGCACCACAAGGGGGATGAACACTGAAGCTTTCTTT.

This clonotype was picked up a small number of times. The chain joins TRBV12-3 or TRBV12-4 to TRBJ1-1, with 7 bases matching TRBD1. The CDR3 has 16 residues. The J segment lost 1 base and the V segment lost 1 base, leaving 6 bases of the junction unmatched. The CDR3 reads CASSLGQGGRNTEAFF. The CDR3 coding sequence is TGTGCCAGCAGTTTAGGGCAGGGGGGACGGAACACTGAAGCTTTCTTT.

CDR3 protein: CSACSRQPDSPLHF. The CDR3 DNA follows: TGCAGTGCTTGTTCCAGGCAACCGGATTCACCCCTCCACTTT. The chain is built from TRBV20-1 and TRBJ1-6; D is unresolved. V lost 5 bases to trimming and J lost 8 bases, with 16 bases between them. The CDR3 covers 14 residues. CDR1 is DFQATT, CDR2 SNEGSKA, per germline (reference sequence).

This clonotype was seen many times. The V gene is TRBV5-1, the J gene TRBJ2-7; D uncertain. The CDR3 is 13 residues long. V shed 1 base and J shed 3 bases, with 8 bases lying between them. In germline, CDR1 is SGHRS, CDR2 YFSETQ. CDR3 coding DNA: TGCGCCAGCAGCTTGTCGAAGGGCTACGAGCAGTACTTC. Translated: CASSLSKGYEQYF.

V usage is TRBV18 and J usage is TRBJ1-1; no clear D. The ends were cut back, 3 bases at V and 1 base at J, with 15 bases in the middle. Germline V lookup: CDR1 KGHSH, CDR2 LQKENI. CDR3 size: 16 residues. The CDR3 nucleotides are TGTGCCAGCTCACCGCTTAGCTTGCTGGGGAACACTGAAGCTTTCTTT. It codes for CASSPLSLLGNTEAFF.